This T cell receptor beta chain was captured in a study of blood T cell repertoires in COVID-19. Study-wide context: COVID-19 samples from acute and convalescent phases originated in the United States, Italy and Spain. The cDNA or gDNA used as material had been derived from T cells, B-cell-depleted T cells, or PBMCs.

CDR1 and CDR2 from the germline V gene are WNHNN and SYGVQD (reference sequence). CDR3 length: 15 residues. V lost 9 bases to trimming and J lost 4 bases; unmatched junction nucleotides: 11. Per the study methods: Nucleated cell counts were estimated from reference gene primer amplification. Produced via immunoSEQ multiplex PCR; TCRdb's table is partial and in-frame only. The V and J calls and the clone size are those of that table, but D and trimming were determined from the DNA. The table includes tens of thousands of clones, around 92% detected once. The specimen sequenced was peripheral blood. The receptor was derived from a human donor in a cohort sampled during active COVID-19. V usage is TRBV10-1 and J usage is TRBJ2-7; 11 positions match TRBD2. For the CDR3, the DNA is TGCGCCAGTAGGACTAGCGGGTCCTTCGGGTACGAGCAGTACTTC. Translating gives CASRTSGSFGYEQYF.